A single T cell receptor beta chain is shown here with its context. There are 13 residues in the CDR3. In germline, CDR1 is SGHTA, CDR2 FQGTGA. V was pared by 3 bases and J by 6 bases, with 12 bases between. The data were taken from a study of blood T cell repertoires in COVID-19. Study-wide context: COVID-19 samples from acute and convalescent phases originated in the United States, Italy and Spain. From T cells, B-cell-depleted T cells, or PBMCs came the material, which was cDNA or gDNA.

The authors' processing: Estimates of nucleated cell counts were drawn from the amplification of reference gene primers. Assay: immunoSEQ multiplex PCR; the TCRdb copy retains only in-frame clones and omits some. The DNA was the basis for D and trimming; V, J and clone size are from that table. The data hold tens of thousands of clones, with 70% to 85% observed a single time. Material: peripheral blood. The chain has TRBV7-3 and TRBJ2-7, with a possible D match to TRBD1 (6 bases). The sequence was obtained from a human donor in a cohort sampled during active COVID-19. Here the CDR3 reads CASSLFARGEQYF. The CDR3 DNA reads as TGTGCCAGCAGCTTGTTTGCCAGGGGCGAGCAGTACTTC. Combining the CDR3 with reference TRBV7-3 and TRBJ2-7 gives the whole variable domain GAGVSQTPSNKVTEKGKYVELRCDPISGHTALYWYRQSLGQGPEFLIYFQGTGAADDSGLPNDRFFAVRPEGSVSTLKIQRTERGDSAVYLCASSLFARGEQYFGPGTRLTVT.